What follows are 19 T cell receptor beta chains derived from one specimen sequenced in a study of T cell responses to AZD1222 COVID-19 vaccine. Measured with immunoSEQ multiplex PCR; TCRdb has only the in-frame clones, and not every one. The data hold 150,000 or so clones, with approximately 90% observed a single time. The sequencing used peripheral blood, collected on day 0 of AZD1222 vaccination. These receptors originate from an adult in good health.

The CDR3 DNA is TGTGCCAGCAGCCAAGTTATGAGGACCGGGGAGCTGTTTTTT. As protein: CASSQVMRTGELFF. The J gene is TRBJ2-2, the V gene TRBV14; D not resolved. V was trimmed by 1 base and J by 5 bases, leaving 8 bases between them. The CDR3 length is 14 residues. From germline, CDR1 is SGHDN and CDR2 FVKESK.

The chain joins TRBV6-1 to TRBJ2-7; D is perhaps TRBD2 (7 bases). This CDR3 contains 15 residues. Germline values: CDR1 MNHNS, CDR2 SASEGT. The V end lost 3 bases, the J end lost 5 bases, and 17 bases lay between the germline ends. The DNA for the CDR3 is TGTGCCAGCAGTGATTTAGGGGGAGGGGGAAACGAGCAGTACTTC. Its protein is CASSDLGGGGNEQYF.

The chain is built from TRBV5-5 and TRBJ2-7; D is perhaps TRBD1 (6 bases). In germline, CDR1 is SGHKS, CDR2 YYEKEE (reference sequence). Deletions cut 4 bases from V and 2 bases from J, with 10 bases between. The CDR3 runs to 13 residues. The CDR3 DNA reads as TGTGCCAGCAGCCACAGGGACCCCTACGAGCAGTACTTC. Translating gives CASSHRDPYEQYF.

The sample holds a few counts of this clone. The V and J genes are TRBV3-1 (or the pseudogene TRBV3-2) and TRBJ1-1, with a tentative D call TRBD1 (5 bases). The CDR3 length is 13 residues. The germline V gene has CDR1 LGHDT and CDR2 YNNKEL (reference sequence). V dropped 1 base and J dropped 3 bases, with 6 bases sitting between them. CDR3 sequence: CASSQARDTEAFF. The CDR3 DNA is TGTGCCAGCAGCCAAGCCAGGGACACTGAAGCTTTCTTT.

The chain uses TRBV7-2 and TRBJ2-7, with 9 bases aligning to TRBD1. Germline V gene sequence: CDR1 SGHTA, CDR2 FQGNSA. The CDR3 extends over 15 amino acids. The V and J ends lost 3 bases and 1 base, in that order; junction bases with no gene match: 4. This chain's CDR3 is CASSLTGTGSYEQYF. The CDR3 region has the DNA TGTGCCAGCAGCTTGACTGGGACAGGGTCCTACGAGCAGTACTTC.

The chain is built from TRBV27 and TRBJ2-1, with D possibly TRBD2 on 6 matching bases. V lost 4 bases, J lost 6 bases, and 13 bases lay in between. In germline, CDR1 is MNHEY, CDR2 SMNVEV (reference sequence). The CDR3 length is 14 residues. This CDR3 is CASSWRVEGNEQFF. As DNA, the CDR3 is TGTGCCAGCAGTTGGAGAGTGGAGGGCAATGAGCAGTTCTTC.

CDR3 sequence (DNA): TGCGCCAGCTCAGGGGGCTACCCTGAAAAACTGTTTTTT. Translating gives CASSGGYPEKLFF. The V gene is TRBV10-1, the J gene TRBJ1-4; 8 positions match TRBD1. The CDR3 covers 13 residues. Germline CDR1 is WNHNN and CDR2 is SYGVQD (reference sequence). V was pared by 8 bases and J by 7 bases, with 6 bases of the junction left unmatched.

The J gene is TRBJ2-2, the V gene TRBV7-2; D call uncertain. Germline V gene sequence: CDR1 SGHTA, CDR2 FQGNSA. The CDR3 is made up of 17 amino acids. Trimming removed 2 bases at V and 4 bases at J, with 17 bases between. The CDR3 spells CASSLSSGPGGTGELFF. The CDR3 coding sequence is TGTGCCAGCAGCTTATCGTCAGGTCCCGGCGGCACCGGGGAGCTGTTTTTT.

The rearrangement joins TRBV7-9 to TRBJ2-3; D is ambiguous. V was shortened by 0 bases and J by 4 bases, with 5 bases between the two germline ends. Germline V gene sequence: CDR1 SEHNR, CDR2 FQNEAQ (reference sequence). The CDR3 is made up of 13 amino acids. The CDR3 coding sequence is TGTGCCAGCAGCTTAGCAGGGTCAGATACGCAGTATTTT. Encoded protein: CASSLAGSDTQYF.

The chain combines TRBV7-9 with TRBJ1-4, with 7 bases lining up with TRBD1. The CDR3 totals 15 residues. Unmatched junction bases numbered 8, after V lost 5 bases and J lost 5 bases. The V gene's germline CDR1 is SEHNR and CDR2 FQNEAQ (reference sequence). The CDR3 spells CASSRSGQPNEKLFF. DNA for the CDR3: TGTGCCAGCAGCCGCTCGGGACAGCCCAATGAAAAACTGTTTTTT.

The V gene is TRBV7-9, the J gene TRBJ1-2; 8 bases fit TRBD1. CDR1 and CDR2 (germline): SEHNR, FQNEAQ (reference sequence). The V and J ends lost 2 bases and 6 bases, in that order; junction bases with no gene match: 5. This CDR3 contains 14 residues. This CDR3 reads CASSLNQGADGYTF. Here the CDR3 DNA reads TGTGCCAGCAGCTTAAACCAGGGGGCGGATGGCTACACCTTC.

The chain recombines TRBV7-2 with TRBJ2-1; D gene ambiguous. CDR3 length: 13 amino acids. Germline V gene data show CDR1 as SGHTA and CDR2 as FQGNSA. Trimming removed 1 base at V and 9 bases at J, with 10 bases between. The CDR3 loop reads CASSLEPRSEQFF. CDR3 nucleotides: TGTGCCAGCAGCTTAGAACCGAGAAGTGAGCAGTTCTTC.

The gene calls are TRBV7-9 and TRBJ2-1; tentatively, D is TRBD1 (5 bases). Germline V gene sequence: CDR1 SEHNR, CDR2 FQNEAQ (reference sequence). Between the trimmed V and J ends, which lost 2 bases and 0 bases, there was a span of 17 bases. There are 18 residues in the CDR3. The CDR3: CASSLRPMGLSSYNEQFF. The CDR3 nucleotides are TGTGCCAGCAGCTTACGCCCAATGGGGCTAAGCTCCTACAATGAGCAGTTCTTC. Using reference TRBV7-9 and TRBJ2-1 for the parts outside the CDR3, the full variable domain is DTGVSQNPRHKITKRGQNVTFRCDPISEHNRLYWYRQTLGQGPEFLTYFQNEAQLEKSRLLSDRFSAERPKGSFSTLEIQRTEQGDSAMYLCASSLRPMGLSSYNEQFFGPGTRLTVL.

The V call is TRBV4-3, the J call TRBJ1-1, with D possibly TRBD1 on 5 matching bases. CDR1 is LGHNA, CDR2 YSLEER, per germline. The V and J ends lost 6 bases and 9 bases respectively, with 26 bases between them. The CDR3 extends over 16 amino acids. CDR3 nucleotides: TGCGCCAGCAGGACCTCCCCCCTACAGATGGGGGAGCAAGCTTTCTTT. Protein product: CASRTSPLQMGEQAFF.

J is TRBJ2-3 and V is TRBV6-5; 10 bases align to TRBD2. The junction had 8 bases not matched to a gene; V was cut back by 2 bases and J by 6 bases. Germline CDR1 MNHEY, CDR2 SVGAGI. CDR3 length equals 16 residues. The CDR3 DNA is TGTGCCAGCAGTTACGGCCTAGCGGGGGTAGGGGATACGCAGTATTTT. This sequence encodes CASSYGLAGVGDTQYF.

Written as DNA, the CDR3 is TGTGCCAGCAGCTTAGGTGTCGGACAAGAGACCCAGTACTTC. Translating gives CASSLGVGQETQYF. The genes are TRBV7-2 and TRBJ2-5; D is ambiguous. Germline CDR1 is SGHTA and CDR2 is FQGNSA. V lost 1 base to trimming and J lost 2 bases, with 8 bases between them. There are 14 residues in the CDR3.

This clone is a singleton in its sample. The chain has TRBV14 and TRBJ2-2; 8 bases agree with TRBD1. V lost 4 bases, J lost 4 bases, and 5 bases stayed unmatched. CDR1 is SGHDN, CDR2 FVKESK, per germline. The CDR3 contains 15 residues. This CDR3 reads CASSRRTGTTGELFF. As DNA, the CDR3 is TGTGCCAGCAGCCGCCGGACAGGGACCACCGGGGAGCTGTTTTTT.

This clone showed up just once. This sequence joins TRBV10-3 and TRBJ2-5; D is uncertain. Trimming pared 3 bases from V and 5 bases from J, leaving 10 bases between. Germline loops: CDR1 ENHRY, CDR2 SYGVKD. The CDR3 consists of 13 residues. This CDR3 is CAISDSRMETQYF. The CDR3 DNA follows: TGTGCCATCAGTGATTCTAGAATGGAGACCCAGTACTTC.

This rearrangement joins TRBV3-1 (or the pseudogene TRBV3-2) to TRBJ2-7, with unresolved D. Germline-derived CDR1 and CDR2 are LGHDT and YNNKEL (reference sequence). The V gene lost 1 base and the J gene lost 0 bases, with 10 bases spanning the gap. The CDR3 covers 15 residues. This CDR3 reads CASSQVPGYSYEQYF. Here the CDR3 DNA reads TGTGCCAGCAGCCAAGTCCCCGGATACTCCTACGAGCAGTACTTC.